This T cell receptor (beta chain) came from a study of blood T cell repertoires in COVID-19. TCRdb keeps only in-frame clones here, not all; method: immunoSEQ multiplex PCR. Among approximately 200,000 clones listed, 80% to 90% were seen once. V was shortened by 2 bases and J by 8 bases, with 4 bases between the two germline ends. CDR3 length equals 12 residues. Germline values: CDR1 WNHNN, CDR2 SYGVQD (reference sequence). Sequenced: PBMCs or T cells enriched from blood (not recorded which). This TCR derives from a man younger than 45 in a cohort exposed to, infected with or recovered from COVID-19 (not recorded which). This chain uses TRBV10-1 with TRBJ1-6; D ambiguous. The DNA of the CDR3 is TGCGCCAGCAGTGAGGGAGATTCACCCCTCCACTTT. Translating gives CASSEGDSPLHF.